Only a few counts were recorded for the clone carrying this T cell receptor (beta chain). Its target is not known. The sample belongs to a study of human T cells and chemical hapten exposure. Study details: Alopecia areata, totalis or universalis affected patients, mainly female.

V lost 3 bases and J lost 7; bases outside the gene matches: 11. CDR1 SNHLY and CDR2 FYNNEI come from the germline V gene. CDR3 length: 17 amino acids. Time point indicated: patch test 1, 2 weeks after DPC sensitization. Sample treatment: therapeutic diphenylcyclopropenone sensitization with weekly scalp DPC. Individual cDNA molecules in this library carried unique molecular identifiers. TCRdb reanalysed the RACE reads using MiXCR and keeps one entry per CDR3 protein. The sample lists 65,000 to 85,000 distinct CDR3 sequences, around 11% seen once, with 3.5% to 4.5% in the top ten. Study-wide results and limits: Donors, who had alopecia, may show an immune response that differs from healthy people's. With regard to DPC sensitization, TCRs above 1 in 1000 frequency did not change.

The source was whole blood, collected in connection with sensitization to the hapten diphenylcyclopropenone (DPC). The chain couples TRBV2 to TRBJ2-5, with 13 bases fitting TRBD2. This clonotype was obtained from an older woman with alopecia areata. Some clones in this sample may be carry-over from other donors' samples. The CDR3 region is CASSDPWGLAGKGTQYF. DNA of the CDR3: TGTGCCAGCAGTGACCCCTGGGGACTAGCGGGGAAAGGGACCCAGTACTTC.